The 4 T cell receptor beta chains below come from one sample, sequenced in a study of T cell responses to AZD1222 COVID-19 vaccine. Produced via immunoSEQ multiplex PCR; TCRdb's table is partial and in-frame only. The table records 95,000 to 100,000 clones, 91% of them present only once. Material: peripheral blood, obtained 28 days after the second AZD1222 dose. These receptors were taken from an adult who received the AZD1222 COVID-19 vaccine.

The chain combines TRBV15 with TRBJ2-2; 10 nucleotides line up with TRBD2. With 6 bases clipped from V and 5 bases from J, the junction kept 3 bases outside the gene matches. Per germline, CDR1 LNHNV and CDR2 YYDKDF (reference sequence). This CDR3 comprises 14 residues. The DNA for the CDR3 is TGTGCCACCAGAACTAGCGGGGCTACCGGGGAGCTGTTTTTT. This encodes CATRTSGATGELFF.

This clone was observed a single time. The V gene is TRBV7-9, the J gene TRBJ2-7; tentatively, D is TRBD2 (6 bases). The CDR3 length is 13 residues. Germline CDR1 SEHNR, CDR2 FQNEAQ (reference sequence). The V end lost 8 bases, the J end lost 7 bases, and 18 bases lay between the germline ends. The CDR3 nucleotides are TGTGCCAGCGGATCCGGGACTGCCCGGGAGCAGTACTTC. Translation gives CASGSGTAREQYF.

In this sample, this clone turned up once. The chain links TRBV5-1 to TRBJ1-4, with D maybe TRBD1 (5 bases). V lost 0 bases and J lost 5, with 14 bases in between. CDR1 and CDR2 (germline): SGHRS, YFSETQ. This CDR3 has 16 residues. CDR3: CASSLAGQGQNEKLFF. The CDR3 region has the DNA TGCGCCAGCAGCTTGGCCGGCCAGGGCCAAAATGAAAAACTGTTTTTT.

The chain recombines TRBV7-2 with TRBJ2-1, with D uncertain. The CDR3 length is 12 residues. The V and J ends lost 3 bases and 0 bases respectively, with 0 bases between them. Germline CDR1 reads SGHTA; CDR2 reads FQGNSA. CDR3 sequence (DNA): TGTGCCAGCAGCTTCTCCTACAATGAGCAGTTCTTC. Translation gives CASSFSYNEQFF.